This is a list of T cell receptor beta chains from one sample in a study of blood T cells in healthy people across ages. One entry per CDR3 protein, called by TCRdb with MiXCR from the 5' RACE reads. Among 660,000 or so distinct CDR3 sequences, roughly three fifths were seen once, and the ten largest hold approximately 40%. The specimen was blood. The source is a man aged 55 to 70 in good health. The CDR3 runs from the conserved cysteine through the conserved F or W. The D gene is left open where the match is weak. Size is stated for part of the rows, as once, few or many counts, or as a class when the clone is expanded.

j_gene: TRBJ2-4; abundance: few; v_gene: TRBV24-1; d_gene: .; CDR3nt: TGTGCCACCAGTGATAAGGGGGGCATTCAGTACTTC; CDR3aa: CATSDKGGIQYF
j_gene: TRBJ2-1; abundance: .; v_gene: TRBV10-3; d_gene: .; CDR3nt: TGTGCCATCAGTGAGTTGCAGGGCCATGAGCAGTTCTTC; CDR3aa: CAISELQGHEQFF
j_gene: TRBJ2-1; abundance: .; v_gene: TRBV3-1; d_gene: .; CDR3nt: TGTGCCAGCAGCCCCCCCGAGGGGTGGTCCTACAATGAGCAGTTCTTC; CDR3aa: CASSPPEGWSYNEQFF
j_gene: TRBJ2-3; abundance: few; v_gene: TRBV4-1; d_gene: .; CDR3nt: TGCGCCAGCAGCCCGAGGGCCTTAGAAGCAGATACGCAGTATTTT; CDR3aa: CASSPRALEADTQYF
j_gene: TRBJ2-3; abundance: .; v_gene: TRBV10-1; d_gene: .; CDR3nt: TGCGCCAGCAGCGAGGGGCCGGGAGATACGCAGTATTTT; CDR3aa: CASSEGPGDTQYF
j_gene: TRBJ2-7; abundance: .; v_gene: TRBV6-5; d_gene: .; CDR3nt: TGTGCCAGCAGTTACTCTGGTGGTGGATGGTACTTC; CDR3aa: CASSYSGGGWYF
j_gene: TRBJ1-6; abundance: .; v_gene: TRBV20-1; d_gene: TRBD1; CDR3nt: TGCAGTGCTCTGGGACAGGGCTCCTATAATTCACCCCTCCACTTT; CDR3aa: CSALGQGSYNSPLHF
j_gene: TRBJ2-2; abundance: .; v_gene: TRBV9; d_gene: TRBD1; CDR3nt: TGTGCCAGCAGCGTTGGGACAGGGGGCACCGGGGAGCTGTTTTTT; CDR3aa: CASSVGTGGTGELFF
j_gene: TRBJ1-2; abundance: .; v_gene: TRBV9; d_gene: .; CDR3nt: TGTGCCAGCAGCCACCGACTCGGGGGCTACACCTTC; CDR3aa: CASSHRLGGYTF
j_gene: TRBJ1-4; abundance: .; v_gene: TRBV4-2; d_gene: TRBD1; CDR3nt: TGTGCCAGCAGCCAATTGAGGACAGGGGAGGGCTCGGAAAAACTGTTTTTT; CDR3aa: CASSQLRTGEGSEKLFF
j_gene: TRBJ2-5; abundance: few; v_gene: TRBV3-1; d_gene: TRBD1; CDR3nt: TGTGCCAGCAAGTTGACAGGGGCGCAAGAGACCCAGTACTTC; CDR3aa: CASKLTGAQETQYF
j_gene: TRBJ2-1; abundance: .; v_gene: TRBV6-6; d_gene: .; CDR3nt: TGTGCCAGCAGTAGGAGCGCGGGACAGTTCTTC; CDR3aa: CASSRSAGQFF
j_gene: TRBJ2-5; abundance: many; v_gene: TRBV10-3; d_gene: TRBD2; CDR3nt: TGTGCCACCGCCCGGTCCCAGCGGGGGGTCCAAGAGACCCAGTACTTC; CDR3aa: CATARSQRGVQETQYF
j_gene: TRBJ1-4; abundance: .; v_gene: TRBV4-2; d_gene: .; CDR3nt: TGTGCCAGCAGCCCCGACCGGGGGGCTGGTGAAAAACTGTTTTTT; CDR3aa: CASSPDRGAGEKLFF
j_gene: TRBJ2-7; abundance: .; v_gene: TRBV6-1; d_gene: .; CDR3nt: TGTGCCAGCAGTGAATCGGGAGAGCAGTACTTC; CDR3aa: CASSESGEQYF
j_gene: TRBJ2-7; abundance: .; v_gene: TRBV21-1; d_gene: .; CDR3nt: TGTGCCAGCAGCAAAGGTTTGGGACACTCCATTCCCTACGAGCAGTACTTC; CDR3aa: CASSKGLGHSIPYEQYF
j_gene: TRBJ2-3; abundance: few; v_gene: TRBV15; d_gene: .; CDR3nt: TGTGCCACCAGCAGTCGGGGGACAGCTACAGATACGCAGTATTTT; CDR3aa: CATSSRGTATDTQYF
j_gene: TRBJ2-5; abundance: few; v_gene: TRBV6-2/TRBV6-3; d_gene: .; CDR3nt: TGTGCCAGCGTCTCCAGCGCAGGGGAGACCCAGTACTTC; CDR3aa: CASVSSAGETQYF
j_gene: TRBJ2-7; abundance: few; v_gene: TRBV18; d_gene: .; CDR3nt: TGTGCCAGCTCACCTAGAGGTAGCTCCTACGAGCAGTACTTC; CDR3aa: CASSPRGSSYEQYF
j_gene: TRBJ2-3; abundance: .; v_gene: TRBV10-3; d_gene: TRBD1; CDR3nt: TGTGCCATCAGGGCCGGGACAGGAGTCACAGATACGCAGTATTTT; CDR3aa: CAIRAGTGVTDTQYF
j_gene: TRBJ2-5; abundance: .; v_gene: TRBV3-1; d_gene: .; CDR3nt: TGTGCCAGCAGCCGCCGACAGCCTATTTTTGAAGAGACCCAGTACTTC; CDR3aa: CASSRRQPIFEETQYF
j_gene: TRBJ2-1; abundance: .; v_gene: TRBV5-6; d_gene: .; CDR3nt: TGTGCCGGCAGCACATCAGGGTGTGGGCAGTTCTTC; CDR3aa: CAGSTSGCGQFF
j_gene: TRBJ1-4; abundance: many; v_gene: TRBV7-2; d_gene: .; CDR3nt: TGTGCCAGCAGCCCTCGGGAGGGGGGAAAACTGTTTTTT; CDR3aa: CASSPREGGKLFF
j_gene: TRBJ2-3; abundance: .; v_gene: TRBV20-1; d_gene: .; CDR3nt: TGCAGTGCTAGGGGCCGCCCCCCCACAGATACGCAGTATTTT; CDR3aa: CSARGRPPTDTQYF
j_gene: TRBJ2-6; abundance: .; v_gene: TRBV7-9; d_gene: TRBD1; CDR3nt: TGTGCCAGCAGTGACGGGACAGGGATCTGGTCTGGGGCCAACGTCCTGACTTTC; CDR3aa: CASSDGTGIWSGANVLTF
j_gene: TRBJ2-6; abundance: .; v_gene: TRBV5-1; d_gene: .; CDR3nt: TGCGCCAGCAGCGAACAGGGTATCGGGGCCAACGTCCTGACTTTC; CDR3aa: CASSEQGIGANVLTF
j_gene: TRBJ1-1; abundance: .; v_gene: TRBV4-1; d_gene: TRBD1; CDR3nt: TGCGCCAGCAGCGCCCGGACAGGGCCCCTCTTATGGACTGAAGCTTTCTTT; CDR3aa: CASSARTGPLLWTEAFF
j_gene: TRBJ2-5; abundance: once; v_gene: TRBV27; d_gene: TRBD2; CDR3nt: TGTGCCAGCAGGGCTAGCGGGGCTAAAGAGACCCAGTACTTC; CDR3aa: CASRASGAKETQYF
j_gene: TRBJ1-4; abundance: .; v_gene: TRBV4-1; d_gene: .; CDR3nt: TGCGCCAGCAGCCAGCCTAGGGCAACAGGGCGAACTAATGAAAAACTGTTTTTT; CDR3aa: CASSQPRATGRTNEKLFF
j_gene: TRBJ2-1; abundance: .; v_gene: TRBV12-3/TRBV12-4; d_gene: TRBD2; CDR3nt: TGTGCCAGCAGTTTCCGGACTAGTAGCGGGAATGAGCAGTTCTTC; CDR3aa: CASSFRTSSGNEQFF
j_gene: TRBJ2-6; abundance: .; v_gene: TRBV7-2; d_gene: TRBD2; CDR3nt: TGTGCCAGCAGTGGGAGCTGGGGGGGCAACGTCCTGACTTTC; CDR3aa: CASSGSWGGNVLTF
j_gene: TRBJ2-7; abundance: .; v_gene: TRBV6-5; d_gene: .; CDR3nt: TGTGCCAGCAGTCCCCGTGGCAGCCCAGACTACGAGCAGTACTTC; CDR3aa: CASSPRGSPDYEQYF
j_gene: TRBJ2-1; abundance: .; v_gene: TRBV12-3/TRBV12-4; d_gene: TRBD2; CDR3nt: TGTGCCAGCGGGATTAGCGGGGGGTACAATGAGCAGTTCTTC; CDR3aa: CASGISGGYNEQFF
j_gene: TRBJ2-3; abundance: .; v_gene: TRBV7-2; d_gene: .; CDR3nt: TGTGCCAGCAGCCTGAACGCGGTGGGCAGGGTATCGGATACGCAGTATTTT; CDR3aa: CASSLNAVGRVSDTQYF
j_gene: TRBJ2-5; abundance: once; v_gene: TRBV4-2; d_gene: TRBD2; CDR3nt: TGTGCCAGCAGCCCCACCGGGACTAGCGGCCAAGAGACCCAGTACTTC; CDR3aa: CASSPTGTSGQETQYF